The T cell receptor beta chain under discussion was sequenced for a study of immune characterization of retroperitoneal liposarcoma. Each CDR3 protein gets one entry after TCRdb re-called the PCR reads with MiXCR. In the table there are approximately 4,700 distinct CDR3 sequences, roughly a third of which are singletons. The receptor's source is a male donor with retroperitoneal liposarcoma. Sequencing input: tumor tissue.

CDR3 loop: CASSPGTSGIYNEQFF. Written as DNA, the CDR3 is TGTGCCAGCAGTCCAGGGACTAGCGGGATATACAATGAGCAGTTCTTC. The chain employs TRBV27 and TRBJ2-1; TRBD2 matches at 13 bases. The CDR3 sequence is 16 residues long. Germline V lookup: CDR1 MNHEY, CDR2 SMNVEV (reference sequence). Unmatched junction bases numbered 5, after V lost 5 bases and J lost 4 bases.